A single sample is the source of the 12 T cell receptor beta chains below, sequenced in a study of long-term antiretroviral therapy in people with HIV. This was the immunoSEQ v3.0 assay at survey level. TCRdb's copy holds only in-frame clones and misses some; the assay was immunoSEQ multiplex PCR. The table shows 25,000 to 35,000 clones, with 90% to 97% occurring only once. The material sequenced was unsorted PBMCs, taken approximately 6.5 years after starting antiretroviral therapy. The receptors stem from a man aged 25-40 years with HIV.

The chain combines TRBV12-2 with TRBJ2-7; TRBD2, the table's D call, lacks a check against the DNA. TRBV12-2 counts as a pseudogene. This CDR3 is 18 amino acids long. This CDR3 reads CASRLSQWVGLREDEQYF. The CDR3 DNA is TGTGCAAGTCGCTTATCTCAATGGGTAGGCCTCCGGGAAGACGAGCAGTACTTC.

The chain combines TRBV7-2 with TRBJ2-6; tentative D call: TRBD2 (5 bases). This CDR3 has 16 amino acids. Germline CDR1 reads SGHTA; CDR2 reads FQGNSA. The germline V and J ends were trimmed by 1 base and 0 bases, with 7 bases remaining between them. CDR3 bases: TGTGCCAGCAGCTTAGGAGGGCCCTCTGGGGCCAACGTCCTGACTTTC. Amino acids: CASSLGGPSGANVLTF.

The chain joins TRBV6-5 to TRBJ2-5; 7 bases are a match to TRBD2. Germline V gene lookup returns CDR1 MNHEY and CDR2 SVGAGI. J lost 5 bases, V lost 4 bases, and 10 bases had no gene match. This CDR3 spans 15 amino acids. CDR3 residues: CASSWGGGRRETQYF. CDR3 nucleotide sequence: TGTGCCAGCAGTTGGGGCGGGGGACGGCGGGAGACCCAGTACTTC.

With regard to this clone: Distinct nucleotide sequences in the sample also encode this CDR3. The chain carries TRBV9 and TRBJ2-3; D is possibly TRBD2 (7 bases). The V end was cut by 0 bases, the J end by 3 bases, with 14 bases between. The V gene's germline CDR1 is SGDLS and CDR2 YYNGEE. The CDR3 length is 16 residues. CDR3 sequence (DNA): TGTGCCAGCAGCGTAGTAGGGGGGGGCCGAACAGATACGCAGTATTTT. Protein product: CASSVVGGGRTDTQYF. Complete variable domain (other parts from reference TRBV9 and TRBJ2-3): DSGVTQTPKHLITATGQRVTLRCSPRSGDLSVYWYQQSLDQGLQFLIQYYNGEERAKGNILERFSAQQFPDLHSELNLSSLELGDSALYFCASSVVGGGRTDTQYFGPGTRLTVL.

This chain links TRBV19 with TRBJ1-2, with D perhaps TRBD1 (5 bases). The germline V gene has CDR1 LNHDA and CDR2 SQIVND (reference sequence). The CDR3 is 15 residues long. V shed 5 bases and J shed 0 bases, with 13 bases lying between them. In DNA, the CDR3 is TGTGCCAGTAGTCATGGGGCAGGGTCTAACTATGGCTACACCTTC. It codes for CASSHGAGSNYGYTF.

This clone has just one count. V usage is TRBV4-1 and J usage is TRBJ2-7, with TRBD2 matching 9 bases. The V gene end was trimmed by 8 bases and the J gene end by 7 bases; junction bases not matched to a gene: 12. Germline lookup yields CDR1 MGHRA and CDR2 YSYEKL. The CDR3 covers 14 residues. The CDR3 DNA reads as TGCGCCAGCCGGGGACTAGCTGTCAGATCTGAGCAGTACTTC. This gives the protein CASRGLAVRSEQYF.

The CDR3 bases are TGTGCCAGCAGCCAAGACGGGTATGGCTACACCTTC. Protein sequence: CASSQDGYGYTF. The rearrangement uses TRBV14 and TRBJ1-2, with D uncertain. Germline CDR1 SGHDN, CDR2 FVKESK. The CDR3 covers 12 residues. V lost 0 bases and J lost 5, with 4 bases in between.

The chain combines TRBV5-1 with TRBJ2-7, with D perhaps being TRBD1 or TRBD2 (6 bases each). CDR1 is SGHRS, CDR2 YFSETQ, per germline. The germline V and J ends were trimmed by 0 bases and 10 bases, with 20 bases remaining between them. This CDR3 spans 15 amino acids. CDR3 loop: CASSLEGQEGVHQYF. As DNA, the CDR3 is TGCGCCAGCAGCTTGGAAGGTCAGGAGGGGGTCCACCAGTACTTC.

V usage is TRBV7-2 and J usage is TRBJ1-1; D is perhaps TRBD1 (5 bases). Germline V lookup: CDR1 SGHTA, CDR2 FQGNSA. The CDR3 is 15 amino acids. V was shortened by 6 bases and J by 9 bases, with 23 bases between the two germline ends. CDR3 nucleotides: TGTGCCAGCAGTTTTTCCAGGGTGGTTCTTGTTCAAGCTTTCTTT. Its protein product is CASSFSRVVLVQAFF. The entire variable domain, with the rest obtained from reference TRBV7-2 and TRBJ1-1, is as follows: GAGVSQSPSNKVTEKGKDVELRCDPISGHTALYWYRQSLGQGLEFLIYFQGNSAPDKSGLPSDRFSAERTGGSVSTLTIQRTQQEDSAVYLCASSFSRVVLVQAFFGQGTRLTVV.

The chain joins TRBV5-4 to TRBJ2-2; perhaps TRBD2 as D (5 bases). There are 14 residues in the CDR3. Deletions cut 1 base from V and 4 bases from J, with 8 bases between. Germline V lookup: CDR1 SGHNT, CDR2 YYREEE (reference sequence). CDR3 bases: TGTGCCAGCAGCTTGACCGGGGTCACCGGGGAGCTGTTTTTT. Translating gives CASSLTGVTGELFF. The whole variable domain, filled in from reference TRBV5-4 and TRBJ2-2, reads ETGVTQSPTHLIKTRGQQVTLRCSSQSGHNTVSWYQQALGQGPQFIFQYYREEENGRGNFPPRFSGLQFPNYSSELNVNALELDDSALYLCASSLTGVTGELFFGEGSRLTVL.

This clone was detected only once. The chain recombines TRBV13 with TRBJ1-1; D is unclear. The germline V and J ends were trimmed by 5 bases and 4 bases, with 14 bases remaining between them. Germline values: CDR1 PRHDT, CDR2 FYEKMQ (reference sequence). The CDR3 runs to 14 residues. The CDR3 here is CASSQHQELTEAFF. The CDR3 nucleotides read TGTGCCAGCAGCCAACATCAAGAACTCACTGAAGCTTTCTTT.

The gene calls are TRBV27 and TRBJ1-5; 7 nucleotides match TRBD1. CDR1 MNHEY and CDR2 SMNVEV come from the germline V gene (reference sequence). J gave up 1 base and V 5 bases, and 8 bases lay outside the gene matches. The CDR3 is made up of 16 amino acids. The CDR3 DNA follows: TGTGCCAGCAGTGCTGGGCTGACAGGGAGCAATCAGCCCCAGCATTTT. Protein sequence: CASSAGLTGSNQPQHF.